This T cell receptor beta chain was retrieved from a study of shared T cell receptors in the human thymus. TCRdb's copy holds only in-frame clones and misses some; the assay was immunoSEQ multiplex PCR. The table records roughly 710,000 clones, 80% to 90% of them present only once. The same specimen was also included in a second study, on human thymus T cells. That study adds: Donation was from healthy Finnish infants who were having corrective surgery that addressed congenital heart defects. Corrective cardiac operations yielded the resected thymus tissue. Apparent skewing of V and J gene usage characterized both thymic and blood repertoires. Unrelated individuals were reported by related research to share highly overlapping thymic repertoires.

Sequenced sample: thymocytes. This receptor was obtained from a girl under three years old with a congenital heart defect.

CDR3 bases: TGTGCCAGCAGTTTGCAGGGTAGGGTCAATCAGCCCCAGCATTTT. Encoded protein: CASSLQGRVNQPQHF. This chain joins TRBV28 and TRBJ1-5, with D possibly being TRBD1 (5 bases). Germline V gene lookup returns CDR1 MDHEN and CDR2 SYDVKM. The ends were cut back, 3 bases at V and 3 bases at J, with 12 bases in the middle. The CDR3 sequence is 15 residues long. The whole variable domain, remainder taken from reference TRBV28 and TRBJ1-5, is DVKVTQSSRYLVKRTGEKVFLECVQDMDHENMFWYRQDPGLGLRLIYFSYDVKMKEKGDIPEGYSVSREKKERFSLILESASTNQTSMYLCASSLQGRVNQPQHFGDGTRLSIL.